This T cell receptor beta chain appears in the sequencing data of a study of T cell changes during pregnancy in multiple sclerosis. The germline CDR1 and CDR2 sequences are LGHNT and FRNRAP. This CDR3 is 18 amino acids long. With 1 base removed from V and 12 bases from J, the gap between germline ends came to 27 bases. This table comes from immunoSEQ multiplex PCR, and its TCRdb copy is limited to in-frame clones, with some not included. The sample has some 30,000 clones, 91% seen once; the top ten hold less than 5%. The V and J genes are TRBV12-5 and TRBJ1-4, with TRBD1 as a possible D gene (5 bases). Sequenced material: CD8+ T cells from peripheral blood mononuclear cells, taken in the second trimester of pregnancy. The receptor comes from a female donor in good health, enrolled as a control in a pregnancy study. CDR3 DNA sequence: TGTGCTAGTGGTTTGGGAACCACCGCGGGGCGTACCCTCGAACAACTGTTTTTT. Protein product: CASGLGTTAGRTLEQLFF.